This is a list of T cell receptor beta chains from one sample in a study of brain T cells in children with intractable seizures. Assay used: immunoSEQ multiplex PCR; TCRdb lists only in-frame clones, some missing. The data show roughly 110,000 clones, under 95% seen once. The sample here was peripheral blood, taken at surgery. The receptors were sampled from a boy less than two years old with hemimegalencephaly and intractable seizures. Both conserved end residues are part of each CDR3. A D gene is named only where the DNA matches it firmly. Clone sizes are given selectively: once, few, many, or a class where the clone is expanded.

V gene: TRBV6-5; clone size: NA; J gene: TRBJ1-3; D gene: NA; CDR3 DNA: TGTGCCAGCAGTTTCGGCTCTGGAAACACCATATATTTT; CDR3 protein: CASSFGSGNTIYF
V gene: TRBV2; clone size: NA; J gene: TRBJ2-1; D gene: NA; CDR3 DNA: TGTGCCAGCACCAACACTTTCGGGTACAATGAGCAGTTCTTC; CDR3 protein: CASTNTFGYNEQFF
V gene: TRBV19; clone size: NA; J gene: TRBJ1-5; D gene: NA; CDR3 DNA: TGTGCCAGTAGTATTTGGGGGCAGGGATCGCCCCAGCATTTT; CDR3 protein: CASSIWGQGSPQHF
V gene: TRBV7-9; clone size: NA; J gene: TRBJ1-3; D gene: NA; CDR3 DNA: TGTGCCAGCAGCCTCTTAGGAAACACCATATATTTT; CDR3 protein: CASSLLGNTIYF
V gene: TRBV5-1; clone size: NA; J gene: TRBJ1-4; D gene: NA; CDR3 DNA: TGCGCCAGCAGCTTCCGGCCACAGGGAAGGGAAAAACTGTTTTTT; CDR3 protein: CASSFRPQGREKLFF
V gene: TRBV2; clone size: NA; J gene: TRBJ1-3; D gene: TRBD1; CDR3 DNA: TGTGCCAGCACAAGTGGCAGGGGGAGAAACACCATATATTTT; CDR3 protein: CASTSGRGRNTIYF
V gene: TRBV6-5; clone size: NA; J gene: TRBJ1-3; D gene: NA; CDR3 DNA: TGTGCCAGCAGAAGCGAGGCATGGTATTTT; CDR3 protein: CASRSEAWYF
V gene: TRBV29-1; clone size: NA; J gene: TRBJ2-3; D gene: TRBD2; CDR3 DNA: TGCAGCGTGGCTAGCGGGGGTAAAGATACGCAGTATTTT; CDR3 protein: CSVASGGKDTQYF
V gene: TRBV6-5; clone size: NA; J gene: TRBJ2-7; D gene: TRBD1; CDR3 DNA: TGTGCCAGCAGTTTACAGGGGTGGATTAACGAGCAGTACTTC; CDR3 protein: CASSLQGWINEQYF
V gene: TRBV6-5; clone size: once; J gene: TRBJ2-7; D gene: NA; CDR3 DNA: TGTGCCACCCGTCAGGGTTTTGGAGGATCCTACGAGCAGTACTTC; CDR3 protein: CATRQGFGGSYEQYF
V gene: TRBV2; clone size: NA; J gene: TRBJ1-2; D gene: TRBD1; CDR3 DNA: TGTGCCAGCAGTTTACGGGACAGGGGGGGCTATGGCTACACCTTC; CDR3 protein: CASSLRDRGGYGYTF
V gene: TRBV6-5; clone size: NA; J gene: TRBJ2-7; D gene: NA; CDR3 DNA: TGTGCCAGTACCCGAGAGGCCCTTACACCCTACGAGCAGTACTTC; CDR3 protein: CASTREALTPYEQYF
V gene: TRBV28; clone size: NA; J gene: TRBJ2-7; D gene: TRBD1; CDR3 DNA: TGTGCCAGCAGACCGGGAGGGACAGGGGGTTCCTACGAGCAGTACTTC; CDR3 protein: CASRPGGTGGSYEQYF
V gene: TRBV23-1; clone size: NA; J gene: TRBJ1-5; D gene: NA; CDR3 DNA: TGCGCCAATCCGGATGGGGTCAATCAGCCCCAGCATTTT; CDR3 protein: CANPDGVNQPQHF
V gene: TRBV9; clone size: NA; J gene: TRBJ2-3; D gene: TRBD2; CDR3 DNA: TGTGCCAGCAGCCCCGGGACTACCTCCACAGATACGCAGTATTTT; CDR3 protein: CASSPGTTSTDTQYF
V gene: TRBV7-8; clone size: once; J gene: TRBJ2-7; D gene: NA; CDR3 DNA: TGTGCCAGCAGCTTAGGAGGTTTGGCGGGGATCCCAGGGGAGCAGTACTTC; CDR3 protein: CASSLGGLAGIPGEQYF
V gene: TRBV2; clone size: NA; J gene: TRBJ1-5; D gene: NA; CDR3 DNA: TGTGCCAGCAGTGAACCCCGGAATCAGCCCCAGCATTTT; CDR3 protein: CASSEPRNQPQHF
V gene: TRBV7-6; clone size: once; J gene: TRBJ2-7; D gene: TRBD1; CDR3 DNA: TGTGCCAGCAGCTTAGTCCCGGACAGGTCCTACGAGCAGTACTTC; CDR3 protein: CASSLVPDRSYEQYF
V gene: TRBV6-5; clone size: NA; J gene: TRBJ2-2; D gene: NA; CDR3 DNA: TGTGCCAGCAGTTACTCGATGGCCCCCGGGGAGCTGTTTTTT; CDR3 protein: CASSYSMAPGELFF
V gene: TRBV4-2; clone size: NA; J gene: TRBJ2-3; D gene: TRBD1; CDR3 DNA: TGTGCCAGCAGCCAGGACAGGGGGGCCGCAGGAGATACGCAGTATTTT; CDR3 protein: CASSQDRGAAGDTQYF
V gene: TRBV2; clone size: NA; J gene: TRBJ2-2; D gene: TRBD2; CDR3 DNA: TGTGCCAGCAGTGATAATAGCGGGAGGGCCTCCGGGGAGCTGTTTTTT; CDR3 protein: CASSDNSGRASGELFF
V gene: TRBV7-3; clone size: once; J gene: TRBJ2-2; D gene: TRBD2; CDR3 DNA: TGTGCCAGCAGCCCAACTAGCGGGAGGGCCGGGGAGCTGTTTTTT; CDR3 protein: CASSPTSGRAGELFF
V gene: TRBV7-2; clone size: once; J gene: TRBJ2-7; D gene: NA; CDR3 DNA: TGTGCCAGCAGCACCTTCTACGAGCAGTACTTC; CDR3 protein: CASSTFYEQYF
V gene: TRBV5-3; clone size: NA; J gene: TRBJ2-7; D gene: NA; CDR3 DNA: TGTGCCAGAACCATTGTCGGCGTTAACTACGAGCAGTACTTC; CDR3 protein: CARTIVGVNYEQYF
V gene: TRBV3-1/TRBV3-2; clone size: NA; J gene: TRBJ2-1; D gene: TRBD2; CDR3 DNA: TGTGCCACCGCTAGCGGGGGTTCCTACAATGAGCAGTTCTTC; CDR3 protein: CATASGGSYNEQFF